A single sample is the source of the 30 T cell receptor beta chains below, sequenced in a study of Ad26.COV2.S vaccination and SARS-CoV-2 variants. The treatment was: over 15 received Ad26.COV2.S at low or high dose, single or two shots; about 5 received placebo; per-sample allocation not given. At day 63 after the first vaccine or placebo injection, samples were drawn. TCRdb keeps only in-frame clones here, not all; method: immunoSEQ multiplex PCR. The repertoire holds hundreds of thousands of clones, with more than 75% as singletons. Sequenced material: peripheral blood, taken in a trial of Ad26.COV2.S vaccine versus placebo. Source of these receptors: a person between 18 and 65 years old who received the Ad26.COV2.S COVID-19 vaccine or a placebo.

This chain connects TRBV5-4 to TRBJ2-1; 7 bases map to TRBD2. CDR3 length: 12 residues. Trimming removed 6 bases from V and 11 bases from J; junction bases left unmatched: 8. Germline V lookup: CDR1 SGHNT, CDR2 YYREEE (reference sequence). The CDR3 region has the DNA TGTGCCAGCACCGGGGGGATTGACAAGCAGTTCTTC. Its translation is CASTGGIDKQFF.

This clone was seen a few times. This chain joins TRBV30 and TRBJ2-1; 15 bases line up with TRBD2. CDR1 and CDR2 from the germline V gene are GTSNPN and SVGIG (reference sequence). The length of the CDR3 is 16 residues. Losses at the gene ends were 2 bases for V and 7 bases for J; bases not matched to a gene: 6. The CDR3 protein is CAWSKGTSGGLNEQFF. In DNA, the CDR3 is TGTGCCTGGAGTAAGGGGACTAGCGGGGGGTTAAATGAGCAGTTCTTC.

V and J are TRBV7-2 and TRBJ1-2; 8 bases map to TRBD1. J gave up 10 bases and V 8 bases, and 15 bases lay outside the gene matches. Germline values: CDR1 SGHTA, CDR2 FQGNSA. The CDR3 sequence is 14 residues long. The CDR3 is CASSGGTGPLHYTF. The CDR3 DNA sequence: TGTGCCAGCTCCGGGGGGACAGGCCCTCTGCACTACACCTTC.

The J gene is TRBJ2-1, the V gene TRBV10-3; D tentatively reads TRBD1 or TRBD2 (5 bases each). Per germline, CDR1 ENHRY and CDR2 SYGVKD. This CDR3 has 14 amino acids. Trimming removed 3 bases at V and 9 bases at J, with 15 bases between. In DNA form, the CDR3 reads TGTGCCATCAGTGATGGGCAGGGAGTAAGTGAGCAGTTCTTC. Its translation is CAISDGQGVSEQFF.

The genes are TRBV10-3 and TRBJ1-1, with 7 nucleotides matching TRBD1. This CDR3 has 14 residues. J gave up 2 bases and V 8 bases, and 8 bases lay outside the gene matches. CDR1 and CDR2 (germline): ENHRY, SYGVKD. The CDR3: CAIGQGGRNTEAFF. In DNA, the CDR3 is TGTGCCATCGGGCAGGGGGGTCGTAACACTGAAGCTTTCTTT.

There are a few counts of this clone. The V gene is TRBV11-1, the J gene TRBJ1-1; D may be TRBD1 (5 bases). The ends were cut back, 2 bases at V and 4 bases at J, with 17 bases in the middle. CDR3 length equals 16 residues. CDR1 and CDR2 (germline): SGHAT, FQDESV (reference sequence). CDR3 coding DNA: TGTGCCAGCAGCTTATGGGGGAGTGGGGGGAGCACTGAAGCTTTCTTT. The encoded protein is CASSLWGSGGSTEAFF.

The genes are TRBV7-3 and TRBJ1-2; D is unresolved. The V gene's germline CDR1 is SGHTA and CDR2 FQGTGA. V was shortened by 1 base and J by 3 bases, with 9 bases between the two germline ends. This CDR3 is 14 amino acids long. The CDR3 here is CASSLSPLHYGYTF. The DNA for the CDR3 is TGTGCCAGCAGCTTAAGTCCCCTTCACTATGGCTACACCTTC.

The chain links TRBV5-5 to TRBJ1-5; no firm D call. Germline CDR1 SGHKS, CDR2 YYEKEE (reference sequence). Deletions cut 0 bases from V and 0 bases from J, with 7 bases between. The CDR3 sequence is 15 residues long. This CDR3 reads CASSLDSYSNQPQHF. The CDR3 bases are TGTGCCAGCAGCTTGGACAGTTATAGCAATCAGCCCCAGCATTTT. Filled out from reference TRBV5-5 and TRBJ1-5, the complete variable domain reads DAGVTQSPTHLIKTRGQQVTLRCSPISGHKSVSWYQQVLGQGPQFIFQYYEKEERGRGNFPDRFSARQFPNYSSELNVNALLLGDSALYLCASSLDSYSNQPQHFGDGTRLSIL.

The rearrangement joins TRBV7-2 to TRBJ1-4, with TRBD1 as a possible D gene (6 bases). V lost 2 bases to trimming and J lost 6 bases, with 13 bases between them. The germline V gene encodes CDR1 SGHTA and CDR2 FQGNSA. CDR3 length: 15 residues. The CDR3, as DNA: TGTGCCAGCAGCTTATTAGGGGGTAGGGATGAAAAACTGTTTTTT. It translates to CASSLLGGRDEKLFF.

The chain combines TRBV7-3 with TRBJ1-1; 7 bases agree with TRBD1. Germline CDR1 SGHTA, CDR2 FQGTGA. Trimming took 3 bases from V and 0 from J; bases not matched to a gene: 4. The CDR3 totals 15 residues. The CDR3 region is CASSLTGTVNTEAFF. In DNA form, the CDR3 reads TGTGCCAGCAGCTTGACCGGGACAGTGAACACTGAAGCTTTCTTT.

This chain joins TRBV14 and TRBJ2-5, with D perhaps TRBD1 or TRBD2 (6 bases each). Trimming removed 4 bases from V and 9 bases from J, with 15 bases in between. The CDR3 sequence is 13 residues long. Germline V gene lookup returns CDR1 SGHDN and CDR2 FVKESK. The CDR3: CASSLGGATPQYF. The CDR3 coding sequence is TGTGCCAGCAGCCTGGGGGGCGCCACCCCCCAGTACTTC.

The chain employs TRBV9 and TRBJ2-7; a possible D gene is TRBD1 (6 bases). V was trimmed by 7 bases and J by 2 bases, leaving 16 bases between them. The germline CDR1 and CDR2 sequences are SGDLS and YYNGEE. This CDR3 contains 14 residues. The CDR3 sequence is CASRPDSEPYEQYF. The CDR3 DNA is TGTGCCAGCCGCCCGGACAGCGAACCCTACGAGCAGTACTTC.

V and J are TRBV6-5 and TRBJ1-2, with 8 bases identical to TRBD1. This CDR3 comprises 15 residues. Germline CDR1 MNHEY, CDR2 SVGAGI. The J segment lost 8 bases and the V segment lost 2 bases, leaving 10 bases of the junction unmatched. The chain's CDR3 is CASSYGQGSYHGYTF. The DNA of the CDR3 is TGTGCCAGCAGTTACGGACAGGGCTCTTACCACGGCTACACCTTC.

The chain joins TRBV6-5 to TRBJ1-4; 7 nucleotides match TRBD1. This CDR3 has 15 amino acids. V shed 6 bases and J 0 bases; nucleotides not matched to a gene: 4. Per germline, CDR1 MNHEY and CDR2 SVGAGI. CDR3 region: CASSFQGATNEKLFF. CDR3 coding DNA: TGTGCCAGCAGCTTCCAGGGGGCAACTAATGAAAAACTGTTTTTT.

The rearrangement uses TRBV21-1 and TRBJ2-7; the DNA was not used to check the table's D call, TRBD1. TRBV21-1 is tagged as a pseudogene. CDR3 length equals 13 residues. CDR3 region: CASSNAPHYEQYF. CDR3 sequence (DNA): TGTGCCAGCAGCAACGCACCACACTACGAGCAGTACTTC.

This clone was detected only a few times. The sample holds other DNA sequences that translate to the same CDR3. The chain carries TRBV5-1 and TRBJ1-5, with unresolved D. This CDR3 is 15 amino acids long. Trimming removed 0 bases at V and 0 bases at J, with 7 bases between. Germline V gene lookup returns CDR1 SGHRS and CDR2 YFSETQ. The CDR3 sequence is CASSLDGNSNQPQHF. As DNA, the CDR3 is TGCGCCAGCAGCTTGGACGGTAATAGCAATCAGCCCCAGCATTTT.

The genes are TRBV7-2 and TRBJ1-5, with TRBD1 as a possible D gene (5 bases). V dropped 0 bases and J dropped 4 bases, with 10 bases sitting between them. Germline V gene lookup returns CDR1 SGHTA and CDR2 FQGNSA. There are 15 residues in the CDR3. CDR3 amino acids: CASSLAREGNQPQHF. In DNA, the CDR3 is TGTGCCAGCAGCTTAGCGAGGGAGGGGAATCAGCCCCAGCATTTT.

The gene calls are TRBV27 and TRBJ1-4, with 10 nucleotides matching TRBD1. V trimming: 5 bases; J trimming: 3 bases; junction bases outside the gene matches: 6. This CDR3 spans 16 amino acids. The V gene's germline CDR1 is MNHEY and CDR2 SMNVEV (reference sequence). CDR3 amino acids: CASSPRGTGANEKLFF. The CDR3 DNA sequence: TGTGCCAGCAGTCCACGGGGGACAGGGGCTAATGAAAAACTGTTTTTT. The full variable domain, rest sourced from reference TRBV27 and TRBJ1-4, is EAQVTQNPRYLITVTGKKLTVTCSQNMNHEYMSWYRQDPGLGLRQIYYSMNVEVTDKGDVPEGYKVSRKEKRNFPLILESPSPNQTSLYFCASSPRGTGANEKLFFGSGTQLSVL.

The gene calls are TRBV19 and TRBJ1-6; perhaps TRBD1 as D (5 bases). Per germline, CDR1 LNHDA and CDR2 SQIVND (reference sequence). This CDR3 has 15 amino acids. The V gene lost 6 bases and the J gene lost 5 bases, with 14 bases spanning the gap. The CDR3 here is CASRGDRDNNSPLHF. The CDR3 nucleotides read TGTGCCAGTAGAGGGGACCGGGATAATAATTCACCCCTCCACTTT.

The chain's CDR3 is CASSIADRQYF. CDR3 DNA sequence: TGTGCCAGTAGTATAGCGGACCGGCAGTACTTC. The chain combines TRBV19 with TRBJ2-7; D remains ambiguous. Germline V CDR1 and CDR2: LNHDA, SQIVND (reference sequence). This CDR3 has 11 residues. V shed 1 base and J shed 9 bases, with 7 bases lying between them.

This sequence joins TRBV4-1 and TRBJ2-3; no reliable D call. The CDR3 is 14 residues long. Germline V lookup: CDR1 MGHRA, CDR2 YSYEKL. V was cut by 4 bases and J by 1 base, with 9 bases left in between. The CDR3, as DNA: TGCGCCAGCAGCCGTTCTTCGCGCACAGATACGCAGTATTTT. Translating gives CASSRSSRTDTQYF.

J is TRBJ1-1 and V is TRBV7-3; no clear D gene. The CDR3 totals 14 residues. CDR1 is SGHTA, CDR2 FQGTGA, per germline. Trimming took off 6 bases at V and 0 bases at J, with 11 bases between the two ends. Written as DNA, the CDR3 is TGTGCCAGCAGGTCGGACCACATGAACACTGAAGCTTTCTTT. Translation gives CASRSDHMNTEAFF. Full variable domain (outside the CDR3, taken from reference TRBV7-3 and TRBJ1-1): GAGVSQTPSNKVTEKGKYVELRCDPISGHTALYWYRQSLGQGPEFLIYFQGTGAADDSGLPNDRFFAVRPEGSVSTLKIQRTERGDSAVYLCASRSDHMNTEAFFGQGTRLTVV.

This chain links TRBV12-3 or TRBV12-4 with TRBJ2-3; D gene unclear. CDR3 length equals 13 residues. V lost 5 bases and J 2 bases, leaving 8 bases between the germline ends. The CDR3 here is CASSLFATDTQYF. CDR3 nucleotide sequence: TGTGCCAGCAGTCTATTCGCCACAGATACGCAGTATTTT.

The V and J genes are TRBV4-1 and TRBJ1-1; TRBD1 might be the D (6 bases). V lost 3 bases and J lost 7, with 12 bases in between. The CDR3 is 13 amino acids. Per germline, CDR1 MGHRA and CDR2 YSYEKL. Written as DNA, the CDR3 is TGCGCCAGCAGCCACCCCCAGGACAGTGAAGCTTTCTTT. It translates to CASSHPQDSEAFF.

This chain joins TRBV6-5 and TRBJ1-6; no firm D call. This CDR3 comprises 14 residues. Germline V lookup: CDR1 MNHEY, CDR2 SVGAGI. Trimming left V 6 bases short and J 4 bases short, with 10 bases between. The CDR3 sequence is CASRMDGYNSPLHF. CDR3 sequence (DNA): TGTGCCAGCAGGATGGACGGATATAATTCACCCCTCCACTTT.

This chain links TRBV5-6 with TRBJ1-6; no definite D call. Germline V lookup: CDR1 SGHDT, CDR2 YYEEEE. The CDR3 length is 13 residues. Trimming shortened V by 4 bases and J by 7 bases, and 9 bases separated the two germline ends. The DNA of the CDR3 is TGTGCCAGCAGCGGGAGACTCAATTCACCCCTCCACTTT. This sequence encodes CASSGRLNSPLHF. Combining the CDR3 with reference TRBV5-6 and TRBJ1-6 gives the whole variable domain DAGVTQSPTHLIKTRGQQVTLRCSPKSGHDTVSWYQQALGQGPQFIFQYYEEEERQRGNFPDRFSGHQFPNYSSELNVNALLLGDSALYLCASSGRLNSPLHFGNGTRLTVT.

The V call is TRBV18, the J call TRBJ2-1; D is undetermined. Germline lookup yields CDR1 KGHSH and CDR2 LQKENI. V was trimmed by 6 bases and J by 0 bases, leaving 12 bases between them. CDR3 length: 15 residues. CDR3 in DNA: TGTGCCAGCTCCACCCGGGCAGTCTCCTACAATGAGCAGTTCTTC. It translates to CASSTRAVSYNEQFF. Looking up the rest from reference TRBV18 and TRBJ2-1 gives the full variable domain: NAGVMQNPRHLVRRRGQEARLRCSPMKGHSHVYWYRQLPEEGLKFMVYLQKENIIDESGMPKERFSAEFPKEGPSILRIQQVVRGDSAAYFCASSTRAVSYNEQFFGPGTRLTVL.

The rearrangement joins TRBV9 to TRBJ2-3; no firm D call. The CDR3 loop spans 15 amino acids. CDR1 SGDLS and CDR2 YYNGEE come from the germline V gene. The V gene lost 0 bases and the J gene lost 2 bases, with 10 bases spanning the gap. CDR3 residues: CASSVDSPSTDTQYF. CDR3 nucleotide sequence: TGTGCCAGCAGCGTAGACAGCCCTTCCACAGATACGCAGTATTTT.

The CDR3 reads CASTQGPNTEAFF. The CDR3 coding sequence is TGTGCCAGCACCCAGGGACCGAACACTGAAGCTTTCTTT. The chain is built from TRBV12-3 or TRBV12-4 and TRBJ1-1, with D maybe TRBD1 (5 bases). V lost 7 bases and J 1 base, leaving 10 bases between the germline ends. The CDR3 extends over 13 amino acids.

The chain combines TRBV5-8 with TRBJ2-3; TRBD2 aligns across 10 bases. J was trimmed by 0 bases and V by 3 bases; bases with no gene match: 4. The CDR3 sequence is 16 residues long. CDR1 and CDR2 from the germline V gene are SGHTS and YDEGEE. The CDR3 protein is CASSSGLAESTDTQYF. The CDR3 region has the DNA TGTGCCAGCAGCTCAGGACTAGCGGAGAGCACAGATACGCAGTATTTT.